Given below is one T cell receptor beta chain in context. Its antigen is unknown. No base quality values were provided; no much bigger clone lies one nucleotide off. The sample originates from a study of monozygotic twins with cystic fibrosis (dated by TCRdb to about 2021). Some background on the complete study: Barcoded libraries were prepared with about 16 PCR cycles from roughly 2.8 micrograms of fragmented DNA. To gauge how much genetics shapes V and J gene usage, the researchers compared TCR beta repertoires both within and across 16 monozygotic twin pairs who have cystic fibrosis. The cohort comprised ten female and six male twin pairs aged roughly 2.0 to 40 years, median around 9 years, mostly children and adolescents. On the day blood was drawn, the twins' weight-for-height and FEVPerc (FEV1 disease centile) were ranked against those of the approximately 1,000 cohort participants. Data for three of the twin pairs had previously been reported in another context.

The twin pairs came from the European Cystic Fibrosis Twin and Sibling Study Cohort, which recruited patients from over a hundred CF clinics across 14 European countries. Zygosity and CFTR genotype were verified in-house, with zygosity tested by multiplex PCR of nine short tandem repeat loci. Peripheral blood was sampled from each twin, and clinical parameters were recorded on the day of blood sampling. Phenol/chloroform extraction was used to isolate genomic DNA from peripheral blood cells, and the DNA was then kept in TE buffer at 4 degrees C. The full study reports these points: The cohort was small, and no association was found between shared CDR3 numbers and age, concordance or disease severity. Sharing of nucleotide-identical clonotypes was significantly greater within monozygotic CF twin pairs than between unrelated CF individuals (P = 0.000026, Mann-Whitney). Simpson clonality tended to be low (median around 0.0094), which suggests a naive-dominated repertoire, although clonality was higher in the most severely affected patients. The greatest similarity to the co-twin was observed for V gene usage in 13 of 16 pairs and for J usage in 8 of 16 pairs, which suggested genetic constraints.

Following the manufacturer's instructions, TCR beta CDR3 regions were amplified by multiplex PCR with the immunoSEQ immune profiling system. Sequencing was performed on an Illumina NextSeq system. As for how the authors treated the data: The immunoSEQ Analyzer platform handled processing of the sequence data, and clonality was calculated by taking the square root of Simpson's index of productive rearrangements. V and J usage similarity was measured by Jensen-Shannon distance, and CDR3 generation probabilities were computed with OLGA. The immuneACCESS database (August 2020) and VDJdb (December 2020) were searched for shared CDR3 sequences. Sourced from immuneACCESS, this table was stored by TCRdb with only in-frame sequences that have V and J called. A share of the clones is absent; for the studies checked, an unresolved V gene accounts for under half, and the remainder has no known explanation. Clone size and V and J calls were adopted from that table, with D and trimming inferred from the DNA. This sample is represented by 30,000 to 35,000 clones; approximately 67% of them were singletons. The ten biggest clones cover approximately 0.81% of the sample.

Material: blood. The clonotype comes from a girl aged 10-17 years with cystic fibrosis.

The nucleotide sequence reads as follows: TGTGCCAGTAGTATGGGGGAATCTCCCGGGGAGCTGTTTTTT. Its product reads: CASSMGESPGELFF. This sequence uses TRBV19 and TRBJ2-2; the D call is possibly TRBD1 or TRBD2, each sharing 5 bases. The CDR3 has 14 amino acids, counting the end cysteine and phenylalanine. Of all the DNA, just the CDR3 is kept, 42 bases in frame from base 1. CDR1 and CDR2, per the germline V gene (reference sequence), are LNHDA and SQIVND. V is pared back by 3 bases and J by 6 bases, with 11 bases lying between the germline termini.